These 30 T cell receptor beta chains originate from one sample sequenced in a study of response to subunit inactivated influenza vaccine. In TCRdb, the RT-PCR reads were re-called with MiXCR into one record per CDR3 protein. The sample consists of about 540,000 distinct CDR3 sequences, 20% to 25% of them appearing once. These data also featured in a second study, about T cells expressing NK-cell markers. As that report states: Beta-chain TCR cDNA was generated via 5'RACE template switching with UMIs.

The specimen comprised CD4+ T cells sorted from PBMCs, sampled 11 to 12 days after vaccination. Receptors originate from a man between 45 and 60 years old who received an inactivated influenza vaccine.

The chain employs TRBV7-2 and TRBJ1-2; 7 bases fit TRBD1. Germline assignment: CDR1 SGHTA and CDR2 FQGNSA. This CDR3 is built from 16 residues. The V segment lost 0 bases and the J segment 2 bases; nucleotides outside the gene matches: 6. This chain's CDR3 is CASSLAPGTENYGYTF. CDR3 in DNA: TGTGCCAGCAGCTTAGCCCCCGGGACAGAGAACTATGGCTACACCTTC.

This clonotype was seen only once. V and J are TRBV5-5 and TRBJ2-2; D uncertain. Trimming stripped 7 bases from V and 7 bases from J, with 14 bases between. Germline lookup yields CDR1 SGHKS and CDR2 YYEKEE (reference sequence). This CDR3 is 13 amino acids long. This chain's CDR3 is CASEDPPNGELFF. CDR3 bases: TGTGCCAGCGAAGACCCACCGAACGGGGAGCTGTTTTTT.

This clonotype was counted a few times. The chain has TRBV15 and TRBJ2-2, with D possibly being TRBD1 or TRBD2 (5 bases each). V dropped 1 base and J dropped 4 bases, with 22 bases sitting between them. Germline CDR1 LNHNV, CDR2 YYDKDF (reference sequence). There are 19 residues in the CDR3. The CDR3 nucleotides are TGTGCCACCAGCAGAGTTAGCAACTTTTGGGACGCTAGCACCGGGGAGCTGTTTTTT. It specifies CATSRVSNFWDASTGELFF.

The chain links TRBV5-1 to TRBJ2-1; either TRBD1 or TRBD2 may supply D (6 bases each). The CDR3 extends over 13 amino acids. Germline V gives CDR1 SGHRS, CDR2 YFSETQ. Trimming left V 6 bases short and J 7 bases short, with 14 bases between. CDR3 nucleotide sequence: TGCGCCAGCACGCGGGACACGGGGAATGAGCAGTTCTTC. Protein sequence: CASTRDTGNEQFF.

This clonotype appeared a few times. The genes are TRBV6-5 and TRBJ2-2; 8 bases match TRBD2. Germline CDR1 is MNHEY and CDR2 is SVGAGI. V trimming: 3 bases; J trimming: 9 bases; junction bases outside the gene matches: 15. The CDR3 runs 17 residues. CDR3 nucleotides: TGTGCCAGCAGTTATCGGTCGGGGGGGCTCGATGGCAGGGAGCTGTTTTTT. Translation gives CASSYRSGGLDGRELFF.

In this sample, this clonotype turned up a few times. The J gene is TRBJ2-7, the V gene TRBV20-1, with unresolved D. Germline V lookup: CDR1 DFQATT, CDR2 SNEGSKA (reference sequence). This CDR3 comprises 15 residues. The V gene lost 2 bases and the J gene lost 6 bases, with 20 bases spanning the gap. CDR3 loop: CSARWFPGQTSEQYF. The CDR3 nucleotides read TGCAGTGCTAGATGGTTCCCCGGGCAAACCTCCGAGCAGTACTTC.

This clonotype was picked up a small number of times. The J gene is TRBJ2-2, the V gene TRBV25-1; the match to TRBD2 covers 9 bases. With V trimmed by 3 bases and J by 5 bases, 10 bases remained unmatched. The CDR3 totals 17 residues. Germline values: CDR1 MGHDK, CDR2 SYGVNS. CDR3 bases: TGTGCCAGCAGTGACCAGCGGGAGGCCCCGGGGACCGGGGAGCTGTTTTTT. Translating gives CASSDQREAPGTGELFF.

Comment on this clonotype: An end of the junction does not agree with germline; a read error may underlie this. The chain is built from TRBV7-2 and TRBJ2-1; D is unresolved. The CDR3 spans 14 residues. Germline CDR1 SGHTA, CDR2 FQGNSA. The CDR3, as DNA: TGTGCCAGAAGCTTAGGGCCCGGCGGCAATGAGCAGTTCTTC. Its translation: CARSLGPGGNEQFF.

The chain links TRBV20-1 to TRBJ2-1, with TRBD2 matching over 10 bases. The CDR3 length is 14 residues. Trimming cost V 4 bases and J 9 bases; bases outside gene matches: 9. Germline CDR1 is DFQATT and CDR2 is SNEGSKA (reference sequence). The CDR3 protein is CSAKSGTSVPEQFF. As DNA, the CDR3 is TGCAGTGCTAAATCCGGGACTAGCGTCCCTGAGCAGTTCTTC.

The V call is TRBV20-1, the J call TRBJ2-1, with 7 nucleotides matching TRBD2. This CDR3 region has 17 residues. Germline lookup yields CDR1 DFQATT and CDR2 SNEGSKA (reference sequence). After removal of 6 bases from V and 0 bases from J, the junction contained 14 bases not matched to a gene. The CDR3 bases are TGCAGTGCCCCCCAGGCGGGGGTCCCGAGCTCCTACAATGAGCAGTTCTTC. Amino acids: CSAPQAGVPSSYNEQFF.

The gene calls are TRBV10-3 and TRBJ1-1; TRBD1 aligns across 7 bases. V shed 2 bases, J shed 1 base, and the junction held 4 bases outside the gene matches. This CDR3 is built from 15 residues. Germline-derived CDR1 and CDR2 are ENHRY and SYGVKD. Written as DNA, the CDR3 is TGTGCCATCAGTGAGAGGGACAGAGAGAACACTGAAGCTTTCTTT. Encoded protein: CAISERDRENTEAFF.

This clonotype was detected only a few times. The chain couples TRBV30 to TRBJ2-1; no clear D gene. The CDR3 loop spans 12 amino acids. Germline CDR1 GTSNPN, CDR2 SVGIG (reference sequence). Trimming took 2 bases from V and 8 from J, leaving 10 bases between them. The CDR3 DNA reads as TGTGCCTGGAGTTTTAGGATCGATGAGCAGTTCTTC. Its translation is CAWSFRIDEQFF.

The rearrangement uses TRBV6-1 and TRBJ1-6; D not certain. This CDR3 has 16 residues. Germline values: CDR1 MNHNS, CDR2 SASEGT. Trimming left V 2 bases short and J 3 bases short, with 11 bases between. DNA of the CDR3: TGTGCCAGCAGTGAATTGGGTGGGGTCTATAATTCACCCCTCCACTTT. Translated, it gives CASSELGGVYNSPLHF.

This chain connects TRBV15 to TRBJ2-1; 15 bases line up with TRBD2. Germline CDR1 is LNHNV and CDR2 is YYDKDF (reference sequence). V lost 5 bases, J lost 8 bases, and 10 bases stayed unmatched. CDR3 length: 17 amino acids. The chain's CDR3 is CATSSRGTSGRFHEQFF. DNA of the CDR3: TGTGCCACCAGCTCCCGGGGGACTAGCGGGAGGTTTCATGAGCAGTTCTTC.

This clonotype was detected a few times. This chain uses TRBV29-1 with TRBJ2-7; either TRBD1 or TRBD2 may supply D (6 bases each). The CDR3 extends over 13 amino acids. V shed 1 base and J shed 4 bases, with 11 bases lying between them. CDR1 and CDR2 from the germline V gene are SQVTM and ANQGSEA. Here the CDR3 reads CSVEGGARYEQYF. Here the CDR3 DNA reads TGCAGCGTTGAAGGGGGGGCGCGGTACGAGCAGTACTTC.

The chain combines TRBV10-1 with TRBJ1-2; TRBD1 might be the D (5 bases). Germline CDR1 WNHNN, CDR2 SYGVQD (reference sequence). This CDR3 is 13 amino acids long. Trimming cost V 0 bases and J 4 bases, with 6 bases left between them. DNA of the CDR3: TGCGCCAGCAGTGAGTCGGGGACCTATGGCTACACCTTC. Translation: CASSESGTYGYTF.

V is TRBV5-1 and J is TRBJ2-5; 7 nucleotides match TRBD1. Germline lookup yields CDR1 SGHRS and CDR2 YFSETQ. V shed 2 bases and J 4 bases; nucleotides not matched to a gene: 5. CDR3 length equals 14 residues. The CDR3 region has the DNA TGCGCCAGCAGCTTCCGGGACAGTCGAGAGACCCAGTACTTC. Translated, it gives CASSFRDSRETQYF. The whole variable domain, remainder taken from reference TRBV5-1 and TRBJ2-5, is KAGVTQTPRYLIKTRGQQVTLSCSPISGHRSVSWYQQTPGQGLQFLFEYFSETQRNKGNFPGRFSGRQFSNSRSEMNVSTLELGDSALYLCASSFRDSRETQYFGPGTRLLVL.

This clonotype showed up just a few times. This chain uses TRBV7-2 with TRBJ2-3; 7 bases line up with TRBD1. The CDR3 length is 15 residues. CDR1 is SGHTA and CDR2 is FQGNSA in the germline V gene. V lost 6 bases to trimming and J lost 0 bases; unmatched junction nucleotides: 6. The CDR3 nucleotides are TGTGCCAGCAGACCACAGGGGATGAGCACAGATACGCAGTATTTT. It translates to CASRPQGMSTDTQYF.

This clonotype was counted a few times. The chain couples TRBV10-3 to TRBJ2-1, with D perhaps matching TRBD2 (5 bases). With 9 bases removed from V and 3 bases from J, the gap between germline ends came to 15 bases. CDR3 length: 14 residues. The germline V gene has CDR1 ENHRY and CDR2 SYGVKD. CDR3 DNA: TGTGCCATACAGCGGTCTACTTTCTACAATGAGCAGTTCTTC. It specifies CAIQRSTFYNEQFF.

The rearrangement joins TRBV7-2 to TRBJ2-4; tentative D call: TRBD2 (5 bases). From germline, CDR1 is SGHTA and CDR2 FQGNSA. CDR3 size: 14 residues. Trimming shortened V by 5 bases and J by 3 bases, and 11 bases separated the two germline ends. The CDR3 DNA sequence: TGTGCCAGCAGCCTAACCGGGGTCAAAAACATTCAGTACTTC. It translates to CASSLTGVKNIQYF.

This clonotype was picked up a small number of times. V is TRBV5-5 and J is TRBJ1-2; 9 bases agree with TRBD1. The CDR3 runs to 17 residues. Germline CDR1 reads SGHKS; CDR2 reads YYEKEE (reference sequence). V lost 1 base to trimming and J lost 4 bases; unmatched junction nucleotides: 11. In DNA, the CDR3 is TGTGCCAGCAGCTTGAAGACAGGGGGGATTCAATTCTATGGCTACACCTTC. This codes for CASSLKTGGIQFYGYTF. Full variable domain (missing parts from reference TRBV5-5 and TRBJ1-2): DAGVTQSPTHLIKTRGQQVTLRCSPISGHKSVSWYQQVLGQGPQFIFQYYEKEERGRGNFPDRFSARQFPNYSSELNVNALLLGDSALYLCASSLKTGGIQFYGYTFGSGTRLTVV.

This chain joins TRBV4-1 and TRBJ2-3; D is undetermined. V was clipped by 1 base and J by 4 bases, with 12 bases between them. This CDR3 spans 15 amino acids. Germline V gene data show CDR1 as MGHRA and CDR2 as YSYEKL. The CDR3 nucleotides read TGCGCCAGCAGCCAAGTGGCCAGTCGTTCAGATACGCAGTATTTT. Translation: CASSQVASRSDTQYF.

Ten or more counts support this clonotype. This chain connects TRBV27 to TRBJ2-1, with TRBD2 identical over 11 bases. V gave up 3 bases and J gave up 7 bases; unmatched junction bases: 5. The CDR3 length is 15 residues. Germline V gene sequence: CDR1 MNHEY, CDR2 SMNVEV (reference sequence). CDR3 amino acids: CASSFGSGRGNEQFF. CDR3 nucleotides: TGTGCCAGCAGTTTCGGTAGCGGGAGGGGTAATGAGCAGTTCTTC.

This clonotype appeared a single time. The rearrangement uses TRBV6-6 and TRBJ2-3, with TRBD2 identical over 8 bases. With 5 bases clipped from V and 9 bases from J, the junction kept 7 bases outside the gene matches. Germline CDR1 reads MNHNY; CDR2 reads SVGAGI (reference sequence). This CDR3 region has 13 residues. Here the CDR3 reads CASSTGGPGTQYF. The CDR3 DNA reads as TGTGCCAGCAGTACGGGGGGGCCTGGGACGCAGTATTTT.

The genes are TRBV3-1 and TRBJ1-1; D might be TRBD1 (5 bases). CDR3 length: 15 residues. Germline V gives CDR1 LGHDT, CDR2 YNNKEL (reference sequence). V shed 5 bases and J shed 1 base, with 14 bases lying between them. CDR3 bases: TGTGCCAGCAGCGCCTCAGGGTTAGAGAACACTGAAGCTTTCTTT. Protein sequence: CASSASGLENTEAFF.

This clonotype was seen repeatedly, ten times or more. A junction end diverges from the germline sequence, so it may reflect a read error. The rearrangement uses TRBV5-1 and TRBJ1-4, with D hard to call. Germline V lookup: CDR1 SGHRS, CDR2 YFSETQ. CDR3 length: 14 residues. The CDR3 sequence: CASSLRDSNEKLFF. In DNA form, the CDR3 reads TGTGCCAGCAGTTTGCGAGATTCTAATGAAAAACTGTTTTTT.

In this sample, this clonotype turned up a few times. V is TRBV5-1 and J is TRBJ2-1, with 9 bases lining up with TRBD1. V shed 5 bases and J 2 bases; nucleotides not matched to a gene: 5. This CDR3 spans 15 amino acids. Germline CDR1 and CDR2: SGHRS and YFSETQ. CDR3 residues: CASSAGTGTYNEQFF. The CDR3 DNA follows: TGCGCCAGCAGTGCCGGGACAGGGACCTACAATGAGCAGTTCTTC. The full variable domain, with the rest looked up from reference TRBV5-1 and TRBJ2-1, is KAGVTQTPRYLIKTRGQQVTLSCSPISGHRSVSWYQQTPGQGLQFLFEYFSETQRNKGNFPGRFSGRQFSNSRSEMNVSTLELGDSALYLCASSAGTGTYNEQFFGPGTRLTVL.

CDR3 protein: CASSLVGGRTYEQYF. CDR3 sequence (DNA): TGCGCCAGCAGCTTGGTCGGTGGACGGACCTACGAGCAGTACTTC. The chain employs TRBV5-1 and TRBJ2-7, with no clear D. Germline V gene lookup returns CDR1 SGHRS and CDR2 YFSETQ. This CDR3 has 15 amino acids. V lost 0 bases and J lost 2, with 12 bases in between.

The V call is TRBV10-3, the J call TRBJ2-5, with D possibly being TRBD1 or TRBD2 (5 bases each). Trimming removed 4 bases at V and 2 bases at J, with 8 bases between. CDR3 length equals 13 residues. The germline gives CDR1 ENHRY, CDR2 SYGVKD. The CDR3 bases are TGTGCCATCAGTGGGGGGAAACAAGAGACCCAGTACTTC. The encoded protein is CAISGGKQETQYF.

The V and J genes are TRBV11-2 and TRBJ1-2, with unresolved D. Germline V lookup: CDR1 SGHAT, CDR2 FQNNGV. V dropped 3 bases and J dropped 8 bases, with 16 bases sitting between them. The CDR3 spans 14 residues. CDR3 sequence: CASSLDVSFGGYTF. CDR3 in DNA: TGTGCCAGCAGCTTGGACGTATCTTTCGGAGGCTACACCTTC.